Listed below are T cell receptor beta chains from one sample, sequenced in a study of T cell responses to AZD1222 COVID-19 vaccine. Sequencing was performed with immunoSEQ multiplex PCR; in TCRdb, only in-frame clones are kept and a portion is missing. The table has tens of thousands of clones, about 92% seen once. The sequences come from peripheral blood, collected 28 days after the second AZD1222 dose. The origin of the receptors is an adult who received the AZD1222 COVID-19 vaccine. Both conserved end residues are part of each CDR3. Fields, in order: J gene, clone size, D gene, V gene, CDR3 protein, CDR3 DNA. A D gene is named only where the DNA matches it firmly. A clone size is listed for some rows: how often the clone was seen (once, few, many), or a class if it is expanded.

TRBJ1-1	.	.	TRBV9	CASSSRNTEAFF	TGTGCCAGCAGTTCAAGGAACACTGAAGCTTTCTTT
TRBJ1-5	.	TRBD1	TRBV5-6	CASSFWTGNNQPQHF	TGTGCCAGCAGCTTTTGGACAGGGAACAATCAGCCCCAGCATTTT
TRBJ2-1	.	.	TRBV5-8	CASSWTAYNEQFF	TGTGCCAGCAGCTGGACAGCTTACAATGAGCAGTTCTTC
TRBJ1-6	.	TRBD1	TRBV4-3	CASSYRQGNNSPLHF	TGCGCCAGCAGCTACCGACAGGGTAATAATTCACCCCTCCACTTT
TRBJ1-3	.	TRBD1	TRBV6-2/TRBV6-3	CASSSAGGTGNTIYF	TGTGCCAGCAGTTCCGCAGGGGGAACTGGAAACACCATATATTTT
TRBJ1-3	.	.	TRBV28	CASSRTGSRNTIYF	TGTGCCAGCAGTCGAACAGGGTCCCGAAACACCATATATTTT
TRBJ1-2	.	.	TRBV9	CASSVDQGNVGYTF	TGTGCCAGCAGCGTAGATCAGGGTAATGTGGGCTACACCTTC
TRBJ2-7	.	.	TRBV7-8	CASSYSSYEQYF	TGTGCCAGCAGCTACAGCTCCTACGAGCAGTACTTC
TRBJ1-5	.	.	TRBV6-6	CASKGIYSNQPQHF	TGTGCCAGCAAGGGCATTTATAGCAATCAGCCCCAGCATTTT
TRBJ2-3	.	TRBD2	TRBV4-2	CASSLRTSDLLTDTQYF	TGTGCCAGCAGCCTCAGGACTAGCGACCTACTCACAGATACGCAGTATTTT
TRBJ1-2	.	.	TRBV19	CASSIGEGYYGYTF	TGTGCCAGTAGTATTGGGGAGGGATACTATGGCTACACCTTC
TRBJ2-3	.	.	TRBV6-5	CASRDTDTQYF	TGTGCCAGCCGCGACACAGATACGCAGTATTTT
TRBJ2-1	.	.	TRBV5-6	CASSEGPTNEQFF	TGTGCCAGCAGCGAGGGACCAACCAATGAGCAGTTCTTC
TRBJ1-3	.	TRBD1	TRBV29-1	CSVRGQQNTIYF	TGCAGCGTTCGGGGACAGCAAAACACCATATATTTT
TRBJ2-5	.	.	TRBV27	CASSLLQETQYF	TGTGCCAGCAGTTTACTCCAAGAGACCCAGTACTTC
TRBJ1-1	.	.	TRBV18	CASSPDRTANTEAFF	TGTGCCAGCTCACCAGATAGGACAGCGAACACTGAAGCTTTCTTT
TRBJ2-7	.	.	TRBV21-1	CASSTDGLGSYEQYF	TGTGCCAGCAGCACGGACGGACTAGGCTCCTACGAGCAGTACTTC
TRBJ2-1	.	TRBD2	TRBV5-1	CASSLRASGRSYNEQFF	TGCGCCAGCAGCTTGCGGGCTAGCGGGAGGTCTTACAATGAGCAGTTCTTC
TRBJ2-1	once	TRBD2	TRBV28	CASSFLAVSDEQFF	TGTGCCAGCAGTTTCCTAGCGGTGTCGGATGAGCAGTTCTTC